Listed below are T cell receptor beta chains from one sample, sequenced in a study of CD8 T cells in ankylosing spondylitis. TCRdb reprocessed the 5' RACE reads via MiXCR and lists one record per CDR3 protein. The sample has hundreds of thousands of distinct CDR3 sequences, about an eighth seen once. Sequencing used blood, either unsorted or a sorted T cell fraction (not recorded which). The receptors shown here come from a male donor with ankylosing spondylitis. CDR3s include the opening cysteine and the closing phenylalanine or tryptophan. A D gene is named only where the DNA matches it firmly. Size is stated for part of the rows, as once, few or many counts, or as a class when the clone is expanded.

TRBJ2-1	TRBV5-1	TRBD2	15	-	CASSTSGLGYNEQFF	TGCGCCAGCAGCACTTCGGGACTAGGATACAATGAGCAGTTCTTC
TRBJ2-3	TRBV25-1	TRBD2	18	few	CASSGLAGGPGSTDTQYF	TGTGCCAGCAGTGGACTAGCGGGAGGGCCTGGAAGCACAGATACGCAGTATTTT
TRBJ2-7	TRBV7-2	-	15	few	CASSRRRGTSYEQYF	TGTGCCAGCAGCAGAAGGCGGGGTACCTCCTACGAGCAGTACTTC
TRBJ1-4	TRBV18	-	17	-	CASSPGPHTGSNEKLFF	TGTGCCAGCTCCCCGGGACCCCACACGGGCTCTAATGAAAAACTGTTTTTT
TRBJ2-6	TRBV27	-	18	few	CASSFAPGPSSGANVLTF	TGTGCCAGCAGTTTCGCTCCGGGACCTAGCTCTGGGGCCAACGTCCTGACTTTC
TRBJ2-2	TRBV29-1	-	11	few	CSVLGTGELFF	TGCAGTGTCTTAGGCACCGGGGAGCTGTTTTTT
TRBJ2-1	TRBV4-2	-	17	many	CASSQDLAGSSYNEQFF	TGTGCCAGCAGCCAAGATCTCGCGGGGAGCTCCTACAATGAGCAGTTCTTC
TRBJ2-1	TRBV20-1	-	11	few	CSASTRNEQFF	TGCAGTGCTAGTACGCGAAATGAGCAGTTCTTC
TRBJ1-5	TRBV29-1	-	13	many	CSVVIGGNQPQHF	TGCAGCGTCGTCATAGGGGGCAATCAGCCCCAGCATTTT
TRBJ2-2	TRBV9	TRBD2	16	-	CASSVGLAGEGGELFF	TGTGCCAGCAGCGTAGGTCTAGCGGGAGAAGGAGGGGAGCTGTTTTTT
TRBJ1-4	TRBV20-1	-	15	many	CSARGSGSTNEKLFF	TGCAGTGCTAGGGGATCGGGATCAACTAATGAAAAACTGTTTTTT
TRBJ1-1	TRBV27	-	13	-	CASSFWVDTEAFF	TGTGCCAGCAGTTTTTGGGTTGACACTGAAGCTTTCTTT
TRBJ2-7	TRBV7-2	-	15	many	CASSLASGSSYEQYF	TGTGCCAGCAGCTTAGCTAGCGGAAGCTCCTACGAGCAGTACTTC
TRBJ1-2	TRBV3-1	-	16	few	CASSQRTGSLFYGYTF	TGTGCCAGCAGCCAGAGAACAGGGAGTCTTTTCTATGGCTACACCTTC
TRBJ2-1	TRBV24-1	-	13	few	CATSDASHREQFF	TGTGCCACCAGTGATGCCAGCCATAGGGAGCAGTTCTTC
TRBJ1-2	TRBV2	-	14	-	CASSRDTTNYGYTF	TGTGCCAGCAGTAGGGACACTACTAACTATGGCTACACCTTC
TRBJ1-2	TRBV2	-	11	few	CASSPTMGYTF	TGTGCCAGCAGTCCGACAATGGGCTACACCTTC
TRBJ1-6	TRBV3-1	-	16	-	CASSQDLRGRNSPLHF	TGTGCCAGCAGCCAAGATCTTCGGGGAAGGAATTCACCCCTCCACTTT
TRBJ1-4	TRBV12-3/TRBV12-4	-	13	many	CASSLDRDEKLFF	TGTGCCAGCAGTTTAGACAGGGACGAAAAACTGTTTTTT
TRBJ2-7	TRBV7-2	TRBD2	14	-	CASSSLAGTYEQYF	TGTGCCAGCAGCTCACTAGCGGGAACCTACGAGCAGTACTTC
TRBJ2-2	TRBV2	-	15	-	CASSAYSGDTGELFF	TGTGCCAGCAGTGCATACTCGGGGGACACCGGGGAGCTGTTTTTT
TRBJ2-2	TRBV29-1	-	14	many	CSGAGTGNTGELFF	TGCAGCGGGGCGGGAACAGGGAACACCGGGGAGCTGTTTTTT
TRBJ2-1	TRBV15	-	11	many	CATSRVNEQFF	TGTGCCACCAGCAGAGTTAATGAGCAGTTCTTC
TRBJ1-6	TRBV20-1	-	14	-	CSARESYYNSPLHF	TGCAGTGCCCGGGAGTCCTACTATAATTCACCCCTCCACTTT
TRBJ1-2	TRBV9	-	17	few	CASSVEEADPGTYGYTF	TGTGCCAGCAGCGTAGAGGAGGCGGACCCGGGGACCTATGGCTACACCTTC
TRBJ1-1	TRBV5-1	TRBD1	15	-	CASSLRTGFVTEAFF	TGCGCCAGCAGCCTCCGGACAGGGTTTGTCACTGAAGCTTTCTTT
TRBJ1-2	TRBV20-1	-	16	few	CSAPATSQNRLYGYTF	TGCAGTGCCCCCGCGACATCACAAAACCGCCTCTATGGCTACACCTTC
TRBJ1-3	TRBV4-2	-	16	few	CASSQDPGGLRNTIYF	TGTGCCAGCAGCCAAGACCCCGGGGGGTTAAGAAACACCATATATTTT
TRBJ1-2	TRBV2	-	15	few	CASSEGGSGVYGYTF	TGTGCCAGCAGTGAAGGGGGTTCAGGGGTTTATGGCTACACCTTC
TRBJ1-2	TRBV20-1	-	13	-	CSARGRTNYGYTF	TGCAGTGCTAGAGGACGGACTAACTATGGCTACACCTTC
TRBJ2-7	TRBV9	TRBD1	14	few	CASSPRQGSNEQYF	TGTGCCAGCAGCCCCCGACAGGGTAGCAACGAGCAGTACTTC
TRBJ2-7	TRBV28	-	16	-	CASSLPDSTSSYEQYF	TGTGCCAGCAGTCTCCCAGACAGCACGAGCTCCTACGAGCAGTACTTC
TRBJ2-1	TRBV20-1	TRBD2	13	few	CSASGRARLEQFF	TGCAGTGCTAGCGGGAGGGCCCGCCTTGAGCAGTTCTTC
TRBJ1-5	TRBV7-9	TRBD1	17	few	CASSPGTGTYSNQPQHF	TGTGCCAGCAGCCCCGGGACAGGGACTTATAGCAATCAGCCCCAGCATTTT
TRBJ2-1	TRBV3-1	TRBD2	17	few	CASSQTYGTSGINEQFF	TGTGCCAGCAGCCAAACCTATGGGACTAGCGGGATAAATGAGCAGTTCTTC
TRBJ1-4	TRBV15	-	17	-	CATSPSDRGGPNEKLFF	TGTGCCACCAGCCCGTCGGACCGGGGGGGACCTAATGAAAAACTGTTTTTT
TRBJ1-1	TRBV27	TRBD1	17	-	CASSLVGDRLGYTEAFF	TGTGCCAGCAGTTTAGTTGGGGACAGGCTTGGGTACACTGAAGCTTTCTTT
TRBJ2-1	TRBV7-2	TRBD2	17	few	CASSLVGGLAGHNEQFF	TGTGCCAGCAGCTTAGTTGGGGGACTAGCGGGTCACAATGAGCAGTTCTTC
TRBJ2-2	TRBV10-1	TRBD2	17	-	CASSESASGANTGELFF	TGCGCCAGCAGTGAGTCTGCTAGCGGTGCGAACACCGGGGAGCTGTTTTTT
TRBJ1-1	TRBV20-1	-	18	few	CSARSGAEGEEVNTEAFF	TGCAGTGCTAGATCTGGGGCCGAGGGTGAGGAGGTGAACACTGAAGCTTTCTTT
TRBJ2-1	TRBV3-1	-	13	-	CASSQDPVGEQFF	TGTGCCAGCAGCCAAGATCCCGTAGGTGAGCAGTTCTTC
TRBJ2-1	TRBV5-1	-	14	many	CASSRSGGENEQFF	TGCGCCAGCAGCAGGAGCGGAGGGGAGAATGAGCAGTTCTTC
TRBJ2-1	TRBV5-1	TRBD1	14	-	CASSLEQGWNEQFF	TGCGCCAGCAGCTTGGAACAGGGGTGGAATGAGCAGTTCTTC
TRBJ2-5	TRBV6-2/TRBV6-3	TRBD2	23	-	CASSIGTSGDGRAEFCNKETQYF	TGTGCCAGCAGTATCGGGACTAGCGGGGACGGGAGAGCTGAATTCTGTAACAAGGAGACCCAGTACTTC
TRBJ2-3	TRBV11-2	TRBD2	16	-	CASSLGRLAGSHTQYF	TGTGCCAGCAGCTTAGGGCGACTAGCGGGATCACATACGCAGTATTTT
TRBJ1-1	TRBV4-2	-	13	-	CASSQDAQLNAFF	TGTGCCAGCAGCCAAGATGCACAACTGAACGCTTTCTTT
TRBJ2-1	TRBV9	-	14	-	CASGLTESYNEQFF	TGTGCCAGCGGGTTGACAGAATCCTACAATGAGCAGTTCTTC
TRBJ2-2	TRBV3-1	-	15	many	CASSQGGTNTGELFF	TGTGCCAGCAGCCAGGGGGGAACGAACACCGGGGAGCTGTTTTTT
TRBJ2-5	TRBV29-1	TRBD2	13	-	CSGGTTPGETQYF	TGCAGCGGGGGGACTACTCCAGGAGAGACCCAGTACTTC
TRBJ1-3	TRBV5-1	TRBD1	14	-	CASSNGQGRNTIYF	TGCGCCAGCAGCAATGGACAGGGCCGAAACACCATATATTTT
TRBJ2-1	TRBV29-1	-	13	few	CSVEDSGRGFRFF	TGCAGCGTTGAAGATAGCGGCAGGGGCTTTAGGTTCTTC
TRBJ2-1	TRBV29-1	TRBD2	14	-	CSVDVAGARNEQFF	TGCAGCGTTGATGTGGCGGGAGCTCGGAATGAGCAGTTCTTC
TRBJ2-2	TRBV10-2	-	16	few	CASSVRGPPNTGELFF	TGCGCCAGCAGTGTACGGGGACCTCCGAACACCGGGGAGCTGTTTTTT